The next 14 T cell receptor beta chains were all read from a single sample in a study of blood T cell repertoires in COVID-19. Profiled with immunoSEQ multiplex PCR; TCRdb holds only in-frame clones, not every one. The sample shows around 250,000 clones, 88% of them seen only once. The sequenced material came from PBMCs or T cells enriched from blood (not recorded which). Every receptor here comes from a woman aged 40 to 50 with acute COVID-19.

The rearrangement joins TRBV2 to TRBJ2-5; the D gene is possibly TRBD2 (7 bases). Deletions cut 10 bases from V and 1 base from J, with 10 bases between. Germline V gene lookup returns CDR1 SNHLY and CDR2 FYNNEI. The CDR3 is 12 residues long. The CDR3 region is CATGGAQETQYF. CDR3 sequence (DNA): TGTGCCACTGGGGGGGCCCAAGAGACCCAGTACTTC.

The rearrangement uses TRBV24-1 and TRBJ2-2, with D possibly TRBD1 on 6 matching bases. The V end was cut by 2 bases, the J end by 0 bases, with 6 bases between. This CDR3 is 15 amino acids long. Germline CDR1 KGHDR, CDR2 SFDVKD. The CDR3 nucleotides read TGTGCCACCAGTGATTACAGGGCGAACACCGGGGAGCTGTTTTTT. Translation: CATSDYRANTGELFF.

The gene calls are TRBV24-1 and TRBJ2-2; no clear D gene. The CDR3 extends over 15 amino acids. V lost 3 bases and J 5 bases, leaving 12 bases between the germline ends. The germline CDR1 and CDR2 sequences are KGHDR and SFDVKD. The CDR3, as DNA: TGTGCCACCAGTGATCCAACTACCTCAACCGGGGAGCTGTTTTTT. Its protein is CATSDPTTSTGELFF.

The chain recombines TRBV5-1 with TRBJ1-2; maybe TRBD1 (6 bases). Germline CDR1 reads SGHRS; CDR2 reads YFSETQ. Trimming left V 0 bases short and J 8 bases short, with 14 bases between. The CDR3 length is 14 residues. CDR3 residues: CASSLAQGEGGYTF. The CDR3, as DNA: TGCGCCAGCAGCTTGGCACAGGGAGAGGGCGGCTACACCTTC.

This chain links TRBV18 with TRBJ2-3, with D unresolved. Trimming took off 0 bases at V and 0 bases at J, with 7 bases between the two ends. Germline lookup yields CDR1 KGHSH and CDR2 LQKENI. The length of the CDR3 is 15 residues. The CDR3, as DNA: TGTGCCAGCTCACCACCGAGCGTAAGCACAGATACGCAGTATTTT. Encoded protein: CASSPPSVSTDTQYF.

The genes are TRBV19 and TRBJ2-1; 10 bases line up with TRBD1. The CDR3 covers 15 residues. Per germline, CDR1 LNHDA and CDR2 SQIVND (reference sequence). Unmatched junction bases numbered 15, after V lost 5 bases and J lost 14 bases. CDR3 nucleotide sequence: TGTGCCAGTAGTGACTTGACAGGGGGCGGGTTGTTGGAGTTCTTC. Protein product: CASSDLTGGGLLEFF.

DNA for the CDR3: TGTGCCAGTAGCCAGCTAGCGGGCGGCTCAGATACGCAGTATTTT. Protein sequence: CASSQLAGGSDTQYF. The chain recombines TRBV19 with TRBJ2-3, with 8 bases that match TRBD2. CDR3 size: 15 residues. V was clipped by 6 bases and J by 4 bases; unmatched bases: 9. The germline V gene encodes CDR1 LNHDA and CDR2 SQIVND (reference sequence). The variable domain in full, completed from reference TRBV19 and TRBJ2-3, reads DGGITQSPKYLFRKEGQNVTLSCEQNLNHDAMYWYRQDPGQGLRLIYYSQIVNDFQKGDIAEGYSVSREKKESFPLTVTSAQKNPTAFYLCASSQLAGGSDTQYFGPGTRLTVL.

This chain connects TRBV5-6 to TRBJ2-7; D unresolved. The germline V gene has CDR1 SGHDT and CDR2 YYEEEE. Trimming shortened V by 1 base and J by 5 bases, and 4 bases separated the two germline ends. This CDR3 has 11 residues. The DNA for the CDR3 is TGTGCCAGCAGCTTGTACAACGAGCAGTACTTC. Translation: CASSLYNEQYF.

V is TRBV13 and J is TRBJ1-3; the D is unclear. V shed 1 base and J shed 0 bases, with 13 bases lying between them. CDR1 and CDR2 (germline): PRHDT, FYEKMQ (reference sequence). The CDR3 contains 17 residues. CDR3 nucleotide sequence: TGTGCCAGCAGCTTAGAAGGGTGGGGAGTCTCTGGAAACACCATATATTTT. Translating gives CASSLEGWGVSGNTIYF.

In DNA form, the CDR3 reads TGTGCCAGCAGTGAATGGGACACTAACACTGAAGCTTTCTTT. Translating it yields CASSEWDTNTEAFF. The genes are TRBV9 and TRBJ1-1, with TRBD1 as a possible D gene (6 bases). Trimming removed 5 bases at V and 2 bases at J, with 13 bases between. CDR1 and CDR2 from the germline V gene are SGDLS and YYNGEE. This CDR3 spans 14 amino acids.

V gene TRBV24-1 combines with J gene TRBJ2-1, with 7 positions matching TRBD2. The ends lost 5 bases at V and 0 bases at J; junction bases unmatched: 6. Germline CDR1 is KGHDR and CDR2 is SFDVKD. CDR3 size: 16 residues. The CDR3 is CATSGLASSSYNEQFF. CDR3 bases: TGTGCCACCAGTGGACTAGCCTCGAGCTCCTACAATGAGCAGTTCTTC.

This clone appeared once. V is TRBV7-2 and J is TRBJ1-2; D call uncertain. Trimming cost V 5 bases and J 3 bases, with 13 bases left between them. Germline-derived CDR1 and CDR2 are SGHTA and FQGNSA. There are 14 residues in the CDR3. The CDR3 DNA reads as TGTGCCAGCAGCCTGGCGGCGGGTGACTATGGCTACACCTTC. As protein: CASSLAAGDYGYTF. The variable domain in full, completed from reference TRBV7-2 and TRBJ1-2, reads GAGVSQSPSNKVTEKGKDVELRCDPISGHTALYWYRQSLGQGLEFLIYFQGNSAPDKSGLPSDRFSAERTGGSVSTLTIQRTQQEDSAVYLCASSLAAGDYGYTFGSGTRLTVV.

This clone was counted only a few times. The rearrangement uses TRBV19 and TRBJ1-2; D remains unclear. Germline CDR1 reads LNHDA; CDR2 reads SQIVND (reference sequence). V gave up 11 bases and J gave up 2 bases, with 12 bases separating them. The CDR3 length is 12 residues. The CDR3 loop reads CASSNQNYGYTF. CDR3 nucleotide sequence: TGTGCCTCCAGTAACCAAAACTATGGCTACACCTTC.

The CDR3 loop reads CASSPGTGGYGYTF. Here the CDR3 DNA reads TGTGCCAGCAGCCCCGGGACAGGGGGGTATGGCTACACCTTC. The chain joins TRBV7-9 to TRBJ1-2; TRBD1 agrees at 11 bases. J gave up 5 bases and V 5 bases, and 4 bases lay outside the gene matches. Germline CDR1 is SEHNR and CDR2 is FQNEAQ (reference sequence). The CDR3 runs 14 residues.